The next 17 T cell receptor beta chains were all read from a single sample in a study of patients and donors after allogeneic stem cell transplantation. Using its own MiXCR run on the RT-PCR reads, TCRdb lists one record per CDR3 protein. The sample carries fewer than 20,000 distinct CDR3 sequences, under 35% recorded once. Sequencing was performed on blood, either unsorted or a sorted T cell fraction (not recorded which). The origin of the receptors is a human donor who was either an allogeneic HSCT recipient or a stem cell or donor lymphocyte infusion donor (not recorded which). It is not recorded whose cells these are; they may come from a transplant donor.

This clonotype was counted between two and nine times. V is TRBV10-3 and J is TRBJ2-2; 8 nucleotides line up with TRBD1. The CDR3 runs 14 residues. With 3 bases clipped from V and 3 bases from J, the junction kept 0 bases outside the gene matches. Germline lookup yields CDR1 ENHRY and CDR2 SYGVKD. In DNA form, the CDR3 reads TGTGCCATCAGTGACAGGGGGCACACCGGGGAGCTGTTTTTT. Its translation is CAISDRGHTGELFF.

This clonotype was counted between two and nine times. The rearrangement joins TRBV5-1 to TRBJ1-1; the D is unclear. The germline gives CDR1 SGHRS, CDR2 YFSETQ. The CDR3 sequence is 13 residues long. Deletions cut 3 bases from V and 1 base from J, with 7 bases between. DNA for the CDR3: TGCGCCAGCAGCTGGAACAGGAACACTGAAGCTTTCTTT. Translated: CASSWNRNTEAFF.

This clonotype was seen a handful of times. V usage is TRBV5-6 and J usage is TRBJ1-2; D not resolved. V was shortened by 4 bases and J by 3 bases, with 13 bases between the two germline ends. Germline lookup yields CDR1 SGHDT and CDR2 YYEEEE. The length of the CDR3 is 14 residues. The CDR3 DNA reads TGTGCCAGCAGCCTGGGCGGGGTTGACTATGGCTACACCTTC. Translation gives CASSLGGVDYGYTF.

The chain employs TRBV3-1 and TRBJ1-5; D remains ambiguous. The CDR3 runs 16 residues. The germline V and J ends were trimmed by 2 bases and 7 bases, with 18 bases remaining between them. CDR1 is LGHDT, CDR2 YNNKEL, per germline (reference sequence). CDR3 in amino acids: CASSQSRLGLHQPQHF. CDR3 nucleotides: TGTGCCAGCAGCCAATCTCGGTTAGGGCTACACCAGCCCCAGCATTTT.

In its sample, this clonotype was seen a few times. CDR3 sequence: CSVEGPPSNYGYTF. The CDR3 bases are TGCAGCGTTGAAGGGCCGCCTTCTAACTATGGCTACACCTTC. V is TRBV29-1 and J is TRBJ1-2; no clear D gene. V gave up 1 base and J gave up 0 bases, with 9 bases separating them. CDR3 size: 14 residues. In germline, CDR1 is SQVTM, CDR2 ANQGSEA.

The genes are TRBV20-1 and TRBJ1-5; possibly TRBD1 for D (5 bases). The CDR3 has 11 residues. Trimming cost V 6 bases and J 6 bases, with 9 bases left between them. Germline loops: CDR1 DFQATT, CDR2 SNEGSKA (reference sequence). The CDR3 region has the DNA TGCAGTGCCCGAAGGGGTCAGCCCCAGCATTTT. The encoded protein is CSARRGQPQHF.

This clonotype was picked up many times. The chain links TRBV5-1 to TRBJ1-2, with TRBD1 identical over 7 bases. The CDR3 consists of 14 residues. Germline CDR1 reads SGHRS; CDR2 reads YFSETQ. V lost 0 bases to trimming and J lost 2 bases; unmatched junction nucleotides: 1. CDR3 protein: CASSLGDSNYGYTF. CDR3 sequence (DNA): TGCGCCAGCAGCTTGGGGGACAGCAACTATGGCTACACCTTC. Drawing the rest from reference TRBV5-1 and TRBJ1-2, the complete variable domain is KAGVTQTPRYLIKTRGQQVTLSCSPISGHRSVSWYQQTPGQGLQFLFEYFSETQRNKGNFPGRFSGRQFSNSRSEMNVSTLELGDSALYLCASSLGDSNYGYTFGSGTRLTVV.

The chain uses TRBV7-9 and TRBJ1-1; D is ambiguous. Germline CDR1 and CDR2: SEHNR and FQNEAQ (reference sequence). The CDR3 has 14 amino acids. The V gene lost 5 bases and the J gene lost 11 bases, with 21 bases spanning the gap. The CDR3 is CASSLSGSPMGAFF. In DNA form, the CDR3 reads TGTGCCAGCAGCCTCTCCGGGAGCCCAATGGGGGCTTTCTTT.

This clonotype was counted only a few times. The J gene is TRBJ1-3, the V gene TRBV6-1, with D uncertain. V lost 7 bases, J lost 2 bases, and 12 bases lay in between. The length of the CDR3 is 14 residues. The germline CDR1 and CDR2 sequences are MNHNS and SASEGT. The CDR3 loop reads CASIPTRAGNTIYF. In DNA form, the CDR3 reads TGTGCCAGCATTCCGACAAGGGCTGGAAACACCATATATTTT.

The V and J genes are TRBV5-1 and TRBJ1-4, with TRBD1 matching 7 bases. The CDR3 contains 14 residues. Germline V gene data show CDR1 as SGHRS and CDR2 as YFSETQ. The V and J ends lost 0 bases and 7 bases, in that order; junction bases with no gene match: 3. CDR3 amino acids: CASSLGGQFEKLFF. As DNA, the CDR3 is TGCGCCAGCAGCTTGGGGGGACAGTTTGAAAAACTGTTTTTT.

This clonotype is a singleton in its sample. Mismatch with germline at one junction end may stem from a read error. The chain joins TRBV4-2 to TRBJ2-2; D unclear. The CDR3 is 15 amino acids. CDR1 and CDR2 from the germline V gene are LGHNA and YNFKEQ. The CDR3 DNA is TGTGCCGGCAGCCAAGATTCGTTGGGCTGGAGGGAGCTGTTTTTT. It is translated as CAGSQDSLGWRELFF.

V gene TRBV10-3 combines with J gene TRBJ1-1; D possibly corresponds to TRBD1 (6 bases). V shed 3 bases and J shed 0 bases, with 11 bases lying between them. The CDR3 length is 15 residues. Germline V lookup: CDR1 ENHRY, CDR2 SYGVKD. The CDR3 here is CAISDAGAVNTEAFF. CDR3 coding DNA: TGTGCCATCAGTGACGCAGGGGCCGTGAACACTGAAGCTTTCTTT.

V gene TRBV28 combines with J gene TRBJ2-7, with TRBD1 matching 8 bases. Trimming at V came to 5 bases and at J to 5 bases, leaving 17 bases not matched to a gene. In germline, CDR1 is MDHEN, CDR2 SYDVKM. CDR3 length: 17 residues. CDR3 sequence (DNA): TGTGCCAGCAGTCTTGAGACAGGGGTAATGGGGAAGAACGAGCAGTACTTC. As protein: CASSLETGVMGKNEQYF.

This chain joins TRBV6-6 and TRBJ1-1; no definite D call. CDR3 length: 13 amino acids. The ends were cut back, 6 bases at V and 3 bases at J, with 11 bases in the middle. Germline V lookup: CDR1 MNHNY, CDR2 SVGAGI (reference sequence). The CDR3 here is CASSQDFYTEAFF. CDR3 nucleotide sequence: TGTGCCAGCAGCCAGGACTTCTACACTGAAGCTTTCTTT.

This clonotype has a count of ten or more. The V gene is TRBV20-1, the J gene TRBJ1-2; TRBD1 might be the D (6 bases). CDR3 size: 15 residues. V dropped 2 bases and J dropped 3 bases, with 16 bases sitting between them. The germline V gene encodes CDR1 DFQATT and CDR2 SNEGSKA (reference sequence). CDR3 nucleotides: TGCAGTGCTAGAATCCCAGCAGGGGTCCACTATGGCTACACCTTC. It encodes CSARIPAGVHYGYTF.

In this sample, this clonotype turned up a few times. The rearrangement uses TRBV12-3 or TRBV12-4 and TRBJ1-1, with D maybe TRBD1 (5 bases). This CDR3 has 14 residues. V was trimmed by 6 bases and J by 1 base, leaving 12 bases between them. This CDR3 reads CASRPRGWNTEAFF. The CDR3 DNA is TGTGCCAGCAGGCCCCGGGGGTGGAACACTGAAGCTTTCTTT.

The sample holds many counts of this clonotype. The chain recombines TRBV4-2 with TRBJ1-1; D gene unclear. Germline CDR1 LGHNA, CDR2 YNFKEQ. The CDR3 loop spans 14 amino acids. The germline V and J ends were trimmed by 2 bases and 0 bases, with 7 bases remaining between them. Here the CDR3 reads CASSQHGLNTEAFF. The CDR3 nucleotides are TGTGCCAGCAGCCAACACGGACTGAACACTGAAGCTTTCTTT.